The 31 T cell receptor beta chains reported below all come from one sample, sequenced in a study of cytotoxic CD8 clonotypes in ibrutinib-treated CLL. Profiled with immunoSEQ multiplex PCR; TCRdb holds only in-frame clones, not every one. There are around 310,000 clones in the sample; about 80% occur only once, and over 6.5% lies in the top ten. The sequencing used PBMCs, collected before ibrutinib treatment. The receptor source for this set is a human donor with chronic lymphocytic leukemia.

This clone was seen a handful of times. The chain has TRBV4-1 and TRBJ2-1, with 13 positions matching TRBD2. CDR1 is MGHRA, CDR2 YSYEKL, per germline. V was pared by 0 bases and J by 8 bases, with 4 bases of the junction left unmatched. This CDR3 has 16 amino acids. In DNA, the CDR3 is TGCGCCAGCAGCCAAGATTTGACTAGCGGGAGGTATGAGCAGTTCTTC. Translating it yields CASSQDLTSGRYEQFF.

This chain connects TRBV30 to TRBJ1-2, with TRBD1 matching over 7 bases. The ends lost 2 bases at V and 7 bases at J; junction bases unmatched: 13. Germline loops: CDR1 GTSNPN, CDR2 SVGIG (reference sequence). This CDR3 contains 15 residues. As DNA, the CDR3 is TGTGCCTGGAGTACCTTAACAGGGGCGCAGAGTGGCTACACCTTC. This sequence encodes CAWSTLTGAQSGYTF. The variable domain in full, with the rest retrieved from reference TRBV30 and TRBJ1-2, is SQTIHQWPATLVQPVGSPLSLECTVEGTSNPNLYWYRQAAGRGLQLLFYSVGIGQISSEVPQNLSASRPQDRQFILSSKKLLLSDSGFYLCAWSTLTGAQSGYTFGSGTRLTVV.

This clone was observed a handful of times. The chain has TRBV11-3 and TRBJ2-1, with D possibly called TRBD1 or TRBD2 (5 bases each). This CDR3 has 13 residues. V lost 1 base and J 9 bases, leaving 10 bases between the germline ends. Germline V lookup: CDR1 SGHNT, CDR2 YENEEA. CDR3 residues: CASSLGPGGEQFF. CDR3 coding DNA: TGTGCCAGCAGCTTAGGCCCTGGGGGTGAGCAGTTCTTC.

The genes are TRBV5-4 and TRBJ1-1; D is ambiguous. The V gene's germline CDR1 is SGHNT and CDR2 YYREEE (reference sequence). V lost 3 bases and J lost 2, with 11 bases in between. The CDR3 is made up of 14 amino acids. The DNA for the CDR3 is TGTGCCAGCAGCTCCCCGGTGTTTAACACTGAAGCTTTCTTT. Its protein is CASSSPVFNTEAFF.

The genes are TRBV19 and TRBJ1-5, with D unclear. The V and J ends lost 1 base and 3 bases respectively, with 10 bases between them. This CDR3 has 15 residues. CDR1 and CDR2 (germline): LNHDA, SQIVND (reference sequence). The CDR3 bases are TGTGCCAGTAGTATAGTTGGGCGGCTCAATCAGCCCCAGCATTTT. Translated: CASSIVGRLNQPQHF.

CDR3 loop: CASSFVLAGASTDTQYF. The CDR3 DNA sequence: TGTGCCAGCAGCTTCGTACTAGCGGGAGCCAGCACAGATACGCAGTATTTT. J is TRBJ2-3 and V is TRBV5-4; 11 positions match TRBD2. Germline assignment: CDR1 SGHNT and CDR2 YYREEE (reference sequence). V shed 2 bases, J shed 0 bases, and the junction held 5 bases outside the gene matches. This CDR3 contains 17 residues.

The chain links TRBV27 to TRBJ1-4; D remains unclear. The ends were cut back, 4 bases at V and 0 bases at J, with 15 bases in the middle. Germline V gene data show CDR1 as MNHEY and CDR2 as SMNVEV (reference sequence). This CDR3 contains 17 residues. The CDR3 loop is CASSSAMGDATNEKLFF. DNA for the CDR3: TGTGCCAGCAGTTCAGCCATGGGTGACGCAACTAATGAAAAACTGTTTTTT.

V is TRBV4-3 and J is TRBJ1-3; D remains ambiguous. The ends were cut back, 0 bases at V and 0 bases at J, with 24 bases in the middle. Germline assignment: CDR1 LGHNA and CDR2 YSLEER. This CDR3 spans 21 amino acids. The CDR3 bases are TGCGCCAGCAGCCAAGATCTAATACGGAATTCTTACCTGAGCTCTGGAAACACCATATATTTT. This gives the protein CASSQDLIRNSYLSSGNTIYF.

CDR3 sequence reads: CASSLGQGRNEKLFF. The CDR3 DNA reads as TGTGCCAGCTCACTAGGACAGGGGCGCAATGAAAAACTGTTTTTT. This chain connects TRBV18 to TRBJ1-4, with TRBD1 identical over 9 bases. Trimming at V came to 4 bases and at J to 5 bases, leaving 5 bases not matched to a gene. CDR1 and CDR2 from the germline V gene are KGHSH and LQKENI. CDR3 length: 15 amino acids.

This chain uses TRBV7-2 with TRBJ2-1; D is ambiguous. This CDR3 is built from 13 residues. Trimming pared 6 bases from V and 4 bases from J, leaving 10 bases between. Germline-derived CDR1 and CDR2 are SGHTA and FQGNSA. The CDR3 sequence: CASRRRTYNEQFF. In DNA, the CDR3 is TGTGCCAGCAGAAGGCGTACGTACAATGAGCAGTTCTTC.

The chain combines TRBV28 with TRBJ1-2; D gene unclear. Germline V CDR1 and CDR2: MDHEN, SYDVKM. V lost 5 bases, J lost 4 bases, and 14 bases lay in between. CDR3 size: 14 residues. The CDR3 loop is CASSPSTLTYGYTF. Here the CDR3 DNA reads TGTGCCAGCAGTCCCTCTACACTTACCTATGGCTACACCTTC.

A few counts support this clone. The chain links TRBV28 to TRBJ1-4; tentative D call: TRBD1 (5 bases). This CDR3 has 14 residues. Germline lookup yields CDR1 MDHEN and CDR2 SYDVKM. Trimming removed 7 bases from V and 7 bases from J, with 16 bases in between. CDR3: CASKTGGNTEKLFF. CDR3 in DNA: TGTGCCAGCAAGACGGGGGGTAATACTGAAAAACTGTTTTTT. The variable domain in full, completed from reference TRBV28 and TRBJ1-4, reads DVKVTQSSRYLVKRTGEKVFLECVQDMDHENMFWYRQDPGLGLRLIYFSYDVKMKEKGDIPEGYSVSREKKERFSLILESASTNQTSMYLCASKTGGNTEKLFFGSGTQLSVL.

J is TRBJ1-2 and V is TRBV5-6; possibly TRBD1 for D (5 bases). In germline, CDR1 is SGHDT, CDR2 YYEEEE. Trimming removed 3 bases at V and 2 bases at J, with 14 bases between. This CDR3 region has 15 residues. As DNA, the CDR3 is TGTGCCAGCAGCTCGGGGCAGGGACTCAACTATGGCTACACCTTC. Its translation: CASSSGQGLNYGYTF.

The rearrangement uses TRBV5-4 and TRBJ2-1; 9 nucleotides line up with TRBD2. J gave up 2 bases and V 4 bases, and 7 bases lay outside the gene matches. Germline CDR1 SGHNT, CDR2 YYREEE (reference sequence). There are 16 residues in the CDR3. The CDR3 loop reads CASSHLAGPAYNEQFF. CDR3 DNA sequence: TGTGCCAGCAGCCACCTAGCGGGACCTGCCTACAATGAGCAGTTCTTC. Looking up the rest from reference TRBV5-4 and TRBJ2-1 gives the full variable domain: ETGVTQSPTHLIKTRGQQVTLRCSSQSGHNTVSWYQQALGQGPQFIFQYYREEENGRGNFPPRFSGLQFPNYSSELNVNALELDDSALYLCASSHLAGPAYNEQFFGPGTRLTVL.

The genes are TRBV15 and TRBJ1-4; a possible D gene is TRBD1 (5 bases). The CDR3 has 14 residues. The ends were cut back, 1 base at V and 6 bases at J, with 9 bases in the middle. Germline CDR1 is LNHNV and CDR2 is YYDKDF (reference sequence). CDR3 sequence reads: CATSRGGDDEKLFF. The CDR3 DNA reads as TGTGCCACCAGCAGAGGGGGGGACGATGAAAAACTGTTTTTT.

This clone was seen a handful of times. V is TRBV25-1 and J is TRBJ1-2; D not certain. The V gene lost 5 bases and the J gene lost 8 bases, with 21 bases spanning the gap. The length of the CDR3 is 15 residues. Germline V gene sequence: CDR1 MGHDK, CDR2 SYGVNS. The CDR3 DNA is TGTGCCAGCAGTTACCCGGAGGGTCCCGGAGGGGGCTACACCTTC. Translation gives CASSYPEGPGGGYTF.

The chain uses TRBV2 and TRBJ2-4; D not certain. Trimming took 1 base from V and 1 from J, leaving 11 bases between them. The CDR3 sequence is 16 residues long. CDR1 is SNHLY and CDR2 is FYNNEI in the germline V gene. The CDR3 loop is CASSEGRESAKNIQYF. The CDR3 DNA reads as TGTGCCAGCAGTGAAGGTAGGGAATCGGCCAAAAACATTCAGTACTTC.

This chain joins TRBV7-2 and TRBJ1-1, with TRBD1 as a possible D gene (5 bases). CDR1 SGHTA and CDR2 FQGNSA come from the germline V gene. This CDR3 has 12 amino acids. V lost 5 bases and J 9 bases, leaving 13 bases between the germline ends. The CDR3 loop is CASSPLQGQAFF. CDR3 nucleotide sequence: TGTGCCAGCAGCCCCCTTCAGGGTCAAGCTTTCTTT.

This chain connects TRBV19 to TRBJ2-1, with D possibly matching TRBD2 (6 bases). Germline lookup yields CDR1 LNHDA and CDR2 SQIVND (reference sequence). The CDR3 runs 13 residues. The V gene lost 5 bases and the J gene lost 7 bases, with 12 bases spanning the gap. The CDR3 loop is CASSPVAGNEQFF. CDR3 sequence (DNA): TGTGCCAGTAGTCCGGTTGCGGGGAATGAGCAGTTCTTC.

The V call is TRBV4-2, the J call TRBJ2-7; D is uncertain. Trimming removed 6 bases at V and 2 bases at J, with 14 bases between. This CDR3 is 14 amino acids long. CDR1 is LGHNA, CDR2 YNFKEQ, per germline. The CDR3 sequence is CASSLSGQAYEQYF. The CDR3 nucleotides are TGTGCCAGCAGTCTTTCGGGCCAAGCCTACGAGCAGTACTTC.

The chain couples TRBV19 to TRBJ2-7; tentatively, D is TRBD1 (5 bases). CDR1 and CDR2 (germline): LNHDA, SQIVND (reference sequence). This CDR3 is built from 14 residues. Trimming shortened V by 4 bases and J by 0 bases, and 10 bases separated the two germline ends. CDR3 sequence: CASSSGDSSYEQYF. CDR3 DNA sequence: TGTGCCAGTAGTAGTGGAGACAGCTCCTACGAGCAGTACTTC.

This clone has only a few counts. This chain joins TRBV27 and TRBJ2-6, with unresolved D. The V gene's germline CDR1 is MNHEY and CDR2 SMNVEV (reference sequence). The CDR3 runs 13 residues. Trimming took 6 bases from V and 0 from J, leaving 3 bases between them. The CDR3 spells CASRDSGANVLTF. The CDR3 DNA reads as TGTGCCAGCAGGGACTCTGGGGCCAACGTCCTGACTTTC. Full variable domain (outside the CDR3, taken from reference TRBV27 and TRBJ2-6): EAQVTQNPRYLITVTGKKLTVTCSQNMNHEYMSWYRQDPGLGLRQIYYSMNVEVTDKGDVPEGYKVSRKEKRNFPLILESPSPNQTSLYFCASRDSGANVLTFGAGSRLTVL.

This clone occurred a few times. The J gene is TRBJ2-7, the V gene TRBV2; TRBD2 matches at 12 bases. CDR1 SNHLY and CDR2 FYNNEI come from the germline V gene. The CDR3 loop spans 16 amino acids. With 10 bases clipped from V and 7 bases from J, the junction kept 17 bases outside the gene matches. This CDR3 reads CAMGLAGAGLPGEQYF. DNA of the CDR3: TGTGCCATGGGACTAGCGGGTGCCGGGCTTCCGGGGGAGCAGTACTTC.

This clone was seen once. This chain links TRBV6-4 with TRBJ2-2; 9 positions agree with TRBD1. This CDR3 has 15 residues. Trimming at V came to 6 bases and at J to 7 bases, leaving 9 bases not matched to a gene. In germline, CDR1 is MRHNA, CDR2 SNTAGT. The CDR3 is CASSNTGGLSGELFF. Here the CDR3 DNA reads TGTGCCAGCAGCAATACAGGGGGCTTAAGCGGGGAGCTGTTTTTT.

CDR3 loop: CASSLFGGDVPANEQFF. The DNA for the CDR3 is TGTGCCAGCAGCCTTTTCGGGGGGGATGTCCCCGCCAATGAGCAGTTCTTC. V is TRBV11-2 and J is TRBJ2-1; TRBD2 matches 8 bases. The germline V gene encodes CDR1 SGHAT and CDR2 FQNNGV. The CDR3 loop spans 17 amino acids. V lost 5 bases and J lost 6; bases outside the gene matches: 15.

The V gene is TRBV6-4, the J gene TRBJ1-1; 7 bases line up with TRBD1. The CDR3 runs 13 residues. Germline CDR1 reads MRHNA; CDR2 reads SNTAGT. The V and J ends lost 4 bases and 4 bases, in that order; junction bases with no gene match: 3. For the CDR3, the DNA is TGTGCCAGCAGTGGCAACAGGGGCACTGAAGCTTTCTTT. Protein sequence: CASSGNRGTEAFF.

The CDR3 protein is CASSFMGQSYEQYF. The CDR3 coding sequence is TGTGCCAGCAGTTTTATGGGACAGTCCTACGAGCAGTACTTC. The rearrangement uses TRBV27 and TRBJ2-7, with 7 bases matching TRBD1. The ends lost 3 bases at V and 1 base at J; junction bases unmatched: 3. Germline CDR1 MNHEY, CDR2 SMNVEV (reference sequence). The CDR3 is 14 residues long.

The chain recombines TRBV4-3 with TRBJ2-7; D may be TRBD1 or TRBD2 (6 bases each). Germline assignment: CDR1 LGHNA and CDR2 YSLEER. The CDR3 is 20 amino acids. V was pared by 1 base and J by 0 bases, with 25 bases between. The CDR3 loop reads CASSQGFNRVGAGSSYEQYF. For the CDR3, the DNA is TGCGCCAGCAGCCAAGGTTTCAACAGGGTCGGGGCGGGAAGCTCCTACGAGCAGTACTTC.

The chain has TRBV25-1 and TRBJ1-1; D unclear. CDR1 is MGHDK and CDR2 is SYGVNS in the germline V gene. The CDR3 is made up of 16 amino acids. The V gene lost 4 bases and the J gene lost 1 base, with 16 bases spanning the gap. For the CDR3, the DNA is TGTGCCAGCAGTGTATCGGTTTTACCGAGGAACACTGAAGCTTTCTTT. Its translation: CASSVSVLPRNTEAFF.

The DNA of the CDR3 is TGTGCCAGCAGTTACCTAGGACAGGTAGACACCGGGGAGCTGTTTTTT. This encodes CASSYLGQVDTGELFF. The chain couples TRBV6-6 to TRBJ2-2; 7 positions match TRBD1. Per the germline V gene, CDR1 is MNHNY and CDR2 is SVGAGI (reference sequence). CDR3 length: 16 amino acids. J was trimmed by 3 bases and V by 2 bases; bases with no gene match: 6.

This chain connects TRBV28 to TRBJ1-2, with D possibly TRBD1 on 5 matching bases. From germline, CDR1 is MDHEN and CDR2 SYDVKM. Trimming pared 5 bases from V and 4 bases from J, leaving 14 bases between. The CDR3 extends over 14 amino acids. The CDR3 loop is CASSMVRQIYGYTF. DNA of the CDR3: TGTGCCAGCAGTATGGTAAGACAGATCTATGGCTACACCTTC.